The rows below give T cell receptor beta chains drawn from one sample of a study of blood T cell repertoires in COVID-19. Sequencing used immunoSEQ multiplex PCR; TCRdb keeps in-frame clones, though not all of them. The data show roughly 250,000 clones, with more than 75% seen just once and roughly 2% held by the top ten. Material for sequencing was PBMCs or T cells enriched from blood (not recorded which). These receptors all come from a woman in her thirties or forties with acute COVID-19. Each CDR3 is given with its conserved first and last residue. Fields, in order: clone size, J gene, CDR3 length, D gene, V gene, CDR3 DNA, CDR3 protein. D genes are given only for firm matches. Clone size is stated in some rows and not others, as once, few, many or a class when expanded.

abundance: few
j_gene: TRBJ2-4
len: 13
d_gene: TRBD1
v_gene: TRBV5-1
CDR3nt: TGCGCCAGCAGCTCCGGGACAGATGGCATTCAGTACTTC
CDR3aa: CASSSGTDGIQYF

abundance: -
j_gene: TRBJ2-7
len: 15
d_gene: TRBD2
v_gene: TRBV6-6
CDR3nt: TGTGCCATCGCCCCAACGGGACTAGCGGGCGACGAGCAGTACTTC
CDR3aa: CAIAPTGLAGDEQYF

abundance: -
j_gene: TRBJ2-7
len: 13
d_gene: -
v_gene: TRBV12-3/TRBV12-4
CDR3nt: TGTGCCAGCAGTCGGACGGACACCTACGAGCAGTACTTC
CDR3aa: CASSRTDTYEQYF

abundance: -
j_gene: TRBJ2-7
len: 15
d_gene: TRBD2
v_gene: TRBV11-2
CDR3nt: TGTGCCAGCAGCTCCTTAGCGGGGGCCAGGAGCGAGCAGTACTTC
CDR3aa: CASSSLAGARSEQYF

abundance: -
j_gene: TRBJ1-3
len: 15
d_gene: -
v_gene: TRBV28
CDR3nt: TGTGCCAGCAGTCCCCAAATAGCACCTGGAAACACCATATATTTT
CDR3aa: CASSPQIAPGNTIYF

abundance: -
j_gene: TRBJ1-2
len: 16
d_gene: -
v_gene: TRBV14
CDR3nt: TGTGCCAGCAGCTATCGGGGAGACCCGGGCCCGAGGGGCTACACCTTC
CDR3aa: CASSYRGDPGPRGYTF

abundance: -
j_gene: TRBJ2-1
len: 15
d_gene: TRBD2
v_gene: TRBV7-3
CDR3nt: TGTGCCAGCAGCCCCCCCGGGACTAGCCACAATGAGCAGTTCTTC
CDR3aa: CASSPPGTSHNEQFF

abundance: few
j_gene: TRBJ2-7
len: 12
d_gene: -
v_gene: TRBV12-3/TRBV12-4
CDR3nt: TGTGCCAGCGGGACGGACTACTACGAGCAGTACTTC
CDR3aa: CASGTDYYEQYF

abundance: -
j_gene: TRBJ2-5
len: 12
d_gene: -
v_gene: TRBV30
CDR3nt: TGTGCCTGGAGACCACGGTTGAGGACCCAGTACTTC
CDR3aa: CAWRPRLRTQYF

abundance: -
j_gene: TRBJ2-6
len: 15
d_gene: -
v_gene: TRBV2
CDR3nt: TGTGCCAGCAGTCTTAACAGGGCTGGGGCCAACGTCCTGACTTTC
CDR3aa: CASSLNRAGANVLTF

abundance: few
j_gene: TRBJ1-5
len: 16
d_gene: -
v_gene: TRBV5-1
CDR3nt: TGCGCCAGCAGCCCGGGAGGAGGGGATAGCAATCAGCCCCAGCATTTT
CDR3aa: CASSPGGGDSNQPQHF

abundance: -
j_gene: TRBJ2-5
len: 15
d_gene: TRBD1
v_gene: TRBV7-8
CDR3nt: TGTGCCAGCAGCCGAGAGGGGGCAGGGTGGGAGACCCAGTACTTC
CDR3aa: CASSREGAGWETQYF

abundance: -
j_gene: TRBJ2-5
len: 19
d_gene: TRBD2
v_gene: TRBV18
CDR3nt: TGTGCCAGCTCACCACCCTTCCTAGCGGGAGTATGGGGCCAAGAGACCCAGTACTTC
CDR3aa: CASSPPFLAGVWGQETQYF

abundance: -
j_gene: TRBJ1-1
len: 14
d_gene: TRBD1
v_gene: TRBV5-1
CDR3nt: TGCGCCAGCAGCTTAGCAGGGGGGAACACTGAAGCTTTCTTT
CDR3aa: CASSLAGGNTEAFF

abundance: few
j_gene: TRBJ1-6
len: 18
d_gene: -
v_gene: TRBV4-2
CDR3nt: TGTGCCAGCAGCCAAGATGGGGGGGGGAGCTCCTATAATTCACCCCTCCACTTT
CDR3aa: CASSQDGGGSSYNSPLHF